The T cell receptor beta chain described here comes from a study of cytomegalovirus exposure and HLA in healthy donors. General study points: Common viral pathogens (according to a later analysis) appeared linked to several of the most significant clusters. Later analysis identified about 18,000 TCR beta sequences associated with HLA alleles, using a false discovery rate threshold of 0.05. Certain indistinguishable V segments, among them TRBV6-2 and TRBV6-3, were excluded.

Trimming removed 0 bases from V and 4 bases from J, with 10 bases in between. Germline V gene data show CDR1 as MNHNS and CDR2 as SASEGT. The CDR3 is 15 amino acids. Worth noting for this clone: What it recognizes is unknown.

Use of 60 Vbeta and 13 Jbeta primers characterized the PCR. Here immunoSEQ multiplex PCR was the method, and the copy in TCRdb shows in-frame clones only, minus some. The sample shows some 190,000 clones, 85% of them seen only once. This clonotype was obtained from a boy between 2 and 10 years old in good health and CMV-seronegative. The chain combines TRBV6-1 with TRBJ2-1; D is possibly TRBD2 (6 bases). Material: PBMCs. The CDR3 nucleotides are TGTGCCAGCAGTGAAGCGGTAGCGGCATACAATGAGCAGTTCTTC. Translated, it gives CASSEAVAAYNEQFF.